Below, 12 T cell receptor beta chains from the same sample are listed, as sequenced in a study of spatial heterogeneity in lung cancer. TCRdb used MiXCR to reprocess the 5' RACE reads, holding one entry per CDR3 protein. This table holds 2,000 to 2,500 distinct CDR3 sequences, 12% found once. Indicated time point: sample taken at primary tumor resection. The input material, whole RNA from tumor, nontumor lung or frozen PBMC, was sequenced unsorted. The sample consisted of normal lung tissue next to the tumor, taken at surgery. These receptors came from a male donor with early-stage non-small cell lung cancer.

This clonotype was seen repeatedly, ten times or more. This beta chain is a stray read from a library made for alpha chains; its abundance is not meaningful. The CDR3 reads CASSQDLLAGGDNEQFF. The CDR3 coding sequence is TGCGCCAGCAGCCAAGATCTCTTAGCGGGAGGGGACAATGAGCAGTTCTTC. The gene calls are TRBV4-3 and TRBJ2-1, with 11 bases matching TRBD2. The CDR3 loop spans 17 amino acids. Germline CDR1 is LGHNA and CDR2 is YSLEER. The junction had 6 bases not matched to a gene; V was cut back by 0 bases and J by 5 bases.

This clonotype occurred a few times. This beta chain is a stray read from a library made for alpha chains; its abundance is not meaningful. The chain uses TRBV29-1 and TRBJ1-5; no definite D call. Per the germline V gene, CDR1 is SQVTM and CDR2 is ANQGSEA. V dropped 4 bases and J dropped 7 bases, with 14 bases sitting between them. The length of the CDR3 is 13 residues. The chain's CDR3 is CSVVNGLGQPQHF. CDR3 bases: TGCAGCGTTGTGAACGGGTTAGGGCAGCCCCAGCATTTT.

This clonotype was observed a handful of times. This beta chain slipped into a library made for alpha chains as a stray read, so its size is not meaningful. The chain recombines TRBV5-1 with TRBJ2-5, with D perhaps TRBD2 (5 bases). Germline V gene lookup returns CDR1 SGHRS and CDR2 YFSETQ. Trimming took 3 bases from V and 2 from J, leaving 11 bases between them. The CDR3 is made up of 14 amino acids. The chain's CDR3 is CASSSGRDQETQYF. The CDR3 DNA reads as TGCGCCAGCAGCTCTGGACGGGATCAAGAGACCCAGTACTTC.

By proportion, this clonotype is large (0.1 to 1%). Because this beta chain is a stray read in a library intended to capture alpha chains, its abundance should not be given much weight. The gene calls are TRBV5-1 and TRBJ2-5; D ambiguous. Germline CDR1 reads SGHRS; CDR2 reads YFSETQ. The CDR3 loop spans 14 amino acids. The V gene lost 0 bases and the J gene lost 0 bases, with 6 bases spanning the gap. CDR3 in amino acids: CASSLGRDQETQYF. In nucleotides, the CDR3 is TGCGCCAGCAGCTTGGGACGGGACCAAGAGACCCAGTACTTC.

By its share, this clonotype is large (0.1 to 1%). Because this beta chain is a stray read in a library intended to capture alpha chains, its abundance should not be given much weight. The J gene is TRBJ2-1, the V gene TRBV30; 8 bases fit TRBD2. Losses at the gene ends were 4 bases for V and 6 bases for J; bases not matched to a gene: 8. Germline loops: CDR1 GTSNPN, CDR2 SVGIG (reference sequence). The CDR3 runs to 14 residues. CDR3 nucleotides: TGTGCCTGGACTTCACTAGCGGACTCCAATGAGCAGTTCTTC. It is translated as CAWTSLADSNEQFF.

This clonotype was picked up one time. This beta chain is an unintended read in a library built for alpha chains; its size means little. The J gene is TRBJ2-5, the V gene TRBV11-1; D remains unclear. V was shortened by 5 bases and J by 5 bases, with 9 bases between the two germline ends. Germline-derived CDR1 and CDR2 are SGHAT and FQDESV (reference sequence). CDR3 length: 12 residues. The CDR3: CASSPSSETQYF. For the CDR3, the DNA is TGTGCCAGCAGCCCCTCCTCGGAGACCCAGTACTTC.

Judged by abundance, this clonotype is medium-sized (0.01 to 0.1%). A library prepared for alpha chains yielded this beta chain as an off-target read; its size is of little meaning. The chain couples TRBV10-3 to TRBJ2-7; TRBD2 aligns across 9 bases. The germline V gene has CDR1 ENHRY and CDR2 SYGVKD. The CDR3 has 15 amino acids. V shed 5 bases, J shed 3 bases, and the junction held 8 bases outside the gene matches. CDR3 bases: TGTGCCATCAGTCGGCTAGCGGGACAGATCTACGAGCAGTACTTC. This translates into CAISRLAGQIYEQYF.

This clonotype was counted between two and nine times. A library made for alpha chains picked up this beta chain off target, so its size means little. This chain connects TRBV5-1 to TRBJ2-3; 13 bases line up with TRBD2. Germline loops: CDR1 SGHRS, CDR2 YFSETQ. The CDR3 extends over 17 amino acids. V was pared by 0 bases and J by 3 bases, with 4 bases of the junction left unmatched. CDR3 sequence (DNA): TGCGCCAGCAGCTTGGGACTAGCGGGAGGAAGGACAGATACGCAGTATTTT. As protein: CASSLGLAGGRTDTQYF.

By frequency in the sample, this clonotype is medium-sized. Since it is a stray read in a library aimed at alpha chains, this beta chain has a size that is not meaningful. This sequence joins TRBV9 and TRBJ2-7, with 9 bases that match TRBD1. The CDR3 is 16 amino acids. The germline CDR1 and CDR2 sequences are SGDLS and YYNGEE. V lost 0 bases and J lost 2; bases outside the gene matches: 6. The CDR3 loop reads CASSVAWGQGTYEQYF. CDR3 bases: TGTGCCAGCAGCGTAGCGTGGGGACAGGGAACCTACGAGCAGTACTTC.

This clonotype is termed medium-sized. Being off target in a library aimed at alpha chains, this beta chain has a size of little meaning. The genes are TRBV6-5 and TRBJ2-1; 8 positions match TRBD1. This CDR3 spans 14 amino acids. Trimming cost V 4 bases and J 5 bases; bases outside gene matches: 4. From germline, CDR1 is MNHEY and CDR2 SVGAGI. CDR3 loop: CASSSRTGNNEQFF. CDR3 in DNA: TGTGCCAGCAGTTCAAGGACAGGGAACAATGAGCAGTTCTTC.

Sample share makes this clonotype large. Little can be read into the size of this beta chain, an off-target read in a library designed for alpha chains. The chain recombines TRBV6-5 with TRBJ2-1; D is undetermined. CDR1 and CDR2 from the germline V gene are MNHEY and SVGAGI. This CDR3 has 13 amino acids. V shed 1 base and J shed 6 bases, with 7 bases lying between them. CDR3 DNA sequence: TGTGCCAGCAGTTACTTGGGTTCCAATGAGCAGTTCTTC. It encodes CASSYLGSNEQFF.

In its sample, this clonotype is medium-sized. This beta chain appears as a stray read in a library generated for alpha chains; its size is not informative. V gene TRBV20-1 combines with J gene TRBJ2-7; 8 nucleotides match TRBD2. After removal of 6 bases from V and 4 bases from J, the junction contained 8 bases not matched to a gene. From germline, CDR1 is DFQATT and CDR2 SNEGSKA (reference sequence). The CDR3 is made up of 13 amino acids. CDR3 region: CSADGLAGYEQYF. CDR3 coding DNA: TGCAGTGCCGACGGACTAGCCGGGTACGAGCAGTACTTC.